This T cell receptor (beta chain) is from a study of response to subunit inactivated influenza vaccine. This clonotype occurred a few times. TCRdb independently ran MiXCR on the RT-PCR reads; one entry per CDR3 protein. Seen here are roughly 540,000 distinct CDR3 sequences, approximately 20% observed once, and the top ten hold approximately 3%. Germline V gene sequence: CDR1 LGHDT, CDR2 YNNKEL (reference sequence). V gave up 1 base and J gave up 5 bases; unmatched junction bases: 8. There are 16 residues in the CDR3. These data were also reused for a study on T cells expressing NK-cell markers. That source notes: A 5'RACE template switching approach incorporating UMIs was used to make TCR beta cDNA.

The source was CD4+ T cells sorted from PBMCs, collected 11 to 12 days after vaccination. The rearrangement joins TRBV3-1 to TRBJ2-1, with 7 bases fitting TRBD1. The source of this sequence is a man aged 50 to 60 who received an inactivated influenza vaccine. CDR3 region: CASSQGPGQHHNEQFF. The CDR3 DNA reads TGTGCCAGCAGCCAAGGTCCGGGACAGCACCACAATGAGCAGTTCTTC.